This TCR beta chain comes out of a study of T cell changes during pregnancy in multiple sclerosis. Only in-frame clones appear in the TCRdb table, and some are missing; sequencing was by immunoSEQ multiplex PCR. The top ten hold 3.5% to 4.5% of the sample, which has 100,000 or so clones, approximately 92% seen once. The CDR3 totals 13 residues. CDR1 is ENHRY, CDR2 SYGVKD, per germline. Losses at the gene ends were 7 bases for V and 8 bases for J; bases not matched to a gene: 9. This TCR was recovered from a female donor with multiple sclerosis, enrolled in a pregnancy study. The chain carries TRBV10-3 and TRBJ2-5; TRBD2 matches 8 bases. The material sequenced was peripheral blood, taken in the first trimester of pregnancy. CDR3 protein: CAITAGASGTQYF. CDR3 bases: TGTGCCATCACAGCGGGGGCCTCCGGAACCCAGTACTTC.